What follows is one T cell receptor beta chain and its context. This specimen belongs to a study of CD8+CD57+ T cells in acquired aplastic anemia. Trimming left V 3 bases short and J 1 base short, with 7 bases between. This CDR3 has 14 residues. Germline values: CDR1 SGDLS, CDR2 YYNGEE. CDR3 and TCR beta VDJ profiling relied on genomic DNA as the template. Via MiXCR, TCRdb re-called the reads, giving one row per CDR3 protein. Seen here are about 110,000 distinct CDR3 sequences, approximately 49% observed once, and the top ten hold 25% to 35%. The chain employs TRBV9 and TRBJ2-2; D not resolved. This receptor was taken from a human donor in good health, serving as a control. The sequenced sample was sorted CD4+, CD8+, or CD8+CD57+ T cells (not recorded which) from PBMCs. CDR3: CASSATGNTGELFF. As DNA, the CDR3 is TGTGCCAGCAGCGCGACGGGGAACACCGGGGAGCTGTTTTTT.